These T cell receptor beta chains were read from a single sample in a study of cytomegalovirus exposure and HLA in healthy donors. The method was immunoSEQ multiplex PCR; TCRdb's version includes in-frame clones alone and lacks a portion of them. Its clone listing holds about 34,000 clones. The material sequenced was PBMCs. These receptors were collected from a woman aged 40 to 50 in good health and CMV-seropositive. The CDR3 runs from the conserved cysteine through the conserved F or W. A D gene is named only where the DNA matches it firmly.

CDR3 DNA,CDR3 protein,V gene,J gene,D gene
TGTGCCAGCCTAAGACAGCCTAATGAAAAACTGTTTTTT,CASLRQPNEKLFF,TRBV6-6,TRBJ1-4,NA
TGCGCCAGCAGCCAGGAACCAGGATTGAACACTGAAGCTTTCTTT,CASSQEPGLNTEAFF,TRBV4-1,TRBJ1-1,NA
TGTGCCAGCAGCTTACGACTAGCGGGAGGGGGGGATGAGCAGTTCTTC,CASSLRLAGGGDEQFF,TRBV5-4,TRBJ2-1,TRBD2
TGTGCCAGCAGCTCGCGGACAGGGAGGGCCTACGAGCAGTACTTC,CASSSRTGRAYEQYF,TRBV5-8,TRBJ2-7,NA
TGTGCCAGCAGTTACTACGGGAAAAGCACAGATACGCAGTATTTT,CASSYYGKSTDTQYF,TRBV6-5,TRBJ2-3,NA
TGCAGCGTTGAAGACGAATACAGGGACTATGGCTACACCTTC,CSVEDEYRDYGYTF,TRBV29-1,TRBJ1-2,NA
TGTGCCTGCACAGCCTCTAGCACAGATACGCAGTATTTT,CACTASSTDTQYF,TRBV30,TRBJ2-3,NA
TGCACCAGCAGGGGACTAGCGGGAGCGATCTACGAGCAGTACTTC,CTSRGLAGAIYEQYF,TRBV1,TRBJ2-7,NA
TGCGCCAGCAGTGTGTACAACGTCCTGACTTTC,CASSVYNVLTF,TRBV10-2,TRBJ2-6,NA
TGTGCCAGCAGCGAACGGGGAAACTATGGCTACACCTTC,CASSERGNYGYTF,TRBV9,TRBJ1-2,NA
TGCGCCAGCAGCTCCGGGACAGGGTACTACGAGCAGTACTTC,CASSSGTGYYEQYF,TRBV5-1,TRBJ2-7,TRBD1
TGTGCCAGTGTGCTGAGTATTAATCAGCCCCAGCATTTT,CASVLSINQPQHF,TRBV6-6,TRBJ1-5,NA
TGTGCCAGCAGCTATGGGACAGGGGAGGCTTATGGCTACACCTTC,CASSYGTGEAYGYTF,TRBV7-9,TRBJ1-2,TRBD1
TGCGCCAGCAGTTCGAGTAGACTAGCGGCTGATACCGGGGAGCTGTTTTTT,CASSSSRLAADTGELFF,TRBV10-1,TRBJ2-2,TRBD2
TGTGCCAGCAGCCTCTTGACAGTATTCCAAGAGACCCAGTACTTC,CASSLLTVFQETQYF,TRBV7-9,TRBJ2-5,NA
TGTGCCAGTAGTACTGGCAATCAGCCCCAGCATTTT,CASSTGNQPQHF,TRBV19,TRBJ1-5,NA
TGTGCCAGCAGCTTAAACCCAGCGGGAGGGCCATCAGATACGCAGTATTTT,CASSLNPAGGPSDTQYF,TRBV7-3,TRBJ2-3,TRBD2
TGTGCCAGCACCCTCACAGGGGGCGCAGGTCAGCCCCAGCATTTT,CASTLTGGAGQPQHF,TRBV6-1,TRBJ1-5,TRBD1
TGTGCCAGCAGCCCCATACGGACTAGCCCCCCGCCCGAGCAGTACTTC,CASSPIRTSPPPEQYF,TRBV7-2,TRBJ2-7,TRBD2
TGTGCCAGCAGCCAAGTTCCCCCGGGAGCCGCGAACACCGGGGAGCTGTTTTTT,CASSQVPPGAANTGELFF,TRBV14,TRBJ2-2,NA
TGTGCCAGCTCACCCCAGGGGAACACTGAAGCTTTCTTT,CASSPQGNTEAFF,TRBV18,TRBJ1-1,NA
TGTGCCAGCAGTGAACCAGGGGTAGGCTACACCTTC,CASSEPGVGYTF,TRBV25-1,TRBJ1-2,NA
TGTGCCAGCAGTTATGGCGGGTCCTCCTACAATGAGCAGTTCTTC,CASSYGGSSYNEQFF,TRBV6-6,TRBJ2-1,NA
TGTGCCAGCAGCGACCCAGGGGGCTCCTACGAGCAGTACTTC,CASSDPGGSYEQYF,TRBV7-9,TRBJ2-7,TRBD1
TGCGCCAGCAGTAGCACCGGAGGTCCCTTAGCGGTTCGAGAGACCCAGTACTTC,CASSSTGGPLAVRETQYF,TRBV5-1,TRBJ2-5,NA
TGTGCCAGCAGTTCACTCGGGACTAGTGACAATGAGCAGTTCTTC,CASSSLGTSDNEQFF,TRBV28,TRBJ2-1,TRBD2
TGTGCCAGCAGCCTGACCCGGGACAGCCTCTTATACGAGCAGTACTTC,CASSLTRDSLLYEQYF,TRBV7-9,TRBJ2-7,TRBD1
TGTGCCTGGACTCCCTGGACTACCAACAATGAGCAGTTCTTC,CAWTPWTTNNEQFF,TRBV30,TRBJ2-1,NA
TGCGCCAGCAGCTTGCTTGCGGGGTACAATGAGCAGTTCTTC,CASSLLAGYNEQFF,TRBV5-1,TRBJ2-1,NA
TGTGCCAGCAGCCTTGCGGTCGACAGGTCAAATGAAAAACTGTTTTTT,CASSLAVDRSNEKLFF,TRBV4-2,TRBJ1-4,NA
TGCGCCAGCAGGGAGGGGCTAGCCCGGGACAATGAGCAGTTCTTC,CASREGLARDNEQFF,TRBV4-1,TRBJ2-1,NA
TGTGCCAGCAGCTTAGATCTTCAGGGCGGGAGGGCCTACTACAATGAGCAGTTCTTC,CASSLDLQGGRAYYNEQFF,TRBV11-2,TRBJ2-1,TRBD2
TGCGCCAGCAGCTTCGGGGGGCCCGTGAGGAACACTGAAGCTTTCTTT,CASSFGGPVRNTEAFF,TRBV5-1,TRBJ1-1,NA
TGTGCCAGCAGCTCAACAGAGGGGGACCGTGGCTACACCTTC,CASSSTEGDRGYTF,TRBV7-9,TRBJ1-2,NA
TGTGCCAGCAGCGTGTCGGGGAACTATGGCTACACCTTC,CASSVSGNYGYTF,TRBV5-8,TRBJ1-2,NA
TGTGCCAGCAAATCCTGGACAGGATCGAACACTGAAGCTTTCTTT,CASKSWTGSNTEAFF,TRBV6-1,TRBJ1-1,TRBD1
TGTGCCAGCAGCTTACACGGCAATGAGCAGTTCTTC,CASSLHGNEQFF,TRBV7-9,TRBJ2-1,NA
TGCGCCAGCAGCTTACAGGAGCCCACAGATACGCAGTATTTT,CASSLQEPTDTQYF,TRBV5-1,TRBJ2-3,NA
TGTGCCAGCAGTGTCGGGTCCTATGGCTACACCTTC,CASSVGSYGYTF,TRBV2,TRBJ1-2,NA
TGTGCTAGTGCCAGGGACAGGGGGAGTTTCTTC,CASARDRGSFF,TRBV12-5,TRBJ2-4,TRBD1
TGCGCCAGCAGACTGACAGGGTTGGGATCCTACGAGCAGTACTTC,CASRLTGLGSYEQYF,TRBV4-1,TRBJ2-7,TRBD1